The TCR beta chain under discussion was sequenced for a study of blood T cell repertoires in COVID-19 (dated by TCRdb to 2019 to 2021). Broadly, across the study: Samples from collaborators originated in the United States, Italy and Spain and spanned both the acute and convalescent phases of COVID-19. The prospective study material was composed of cDNA or gDNA derived from T cells, B-cell-depleted T cells, or PBMCs. Subjects who had been exposed to COVID-19, were actively infected with it, or had recovered from it provided the deeply sampled blood TCRbeta repertoires that made up the dataset. The repertoires were released in a freely available public database meant as a resource for research on the immune response to SARS-CoV-2. The samples were drawn from two sources: the first 160 participants of the ongoing ImmuneRACE study, and over 950 subjects contributed by 6 global collaborators. Sample metadata almost always included a de-identified subject ID, COVID-19 status, age in years and sex. Where available, HLA class I and class II types were taken from metadata supplied by the sample provider and were not determined by assay-based typing. Here is what the overall study found, with its caveats: The quantity of clinical and demographic metadata differed by source and by participant and was supplied without curation.

Trimming removed 4 bases from V and 6 bases from J, leaving 11 bases between the germline ends. From the germline V gene, CDR1 is SGHDT and CDR2 is YYEEEE. The CDR3, cysteine through phenylalanine, is 12 amino acids long. Left in the record is the CDR3 DNA by itself, 36 bases read in frame from the first base. TCRbeta CDR3 regions were amplified from genomic DNA by means of the immunoSEQ Assay, a bias-controlled multiplex PCR. The paper's data handling went like this. The number of nucleated cells in each sample was estimated from the amplification of reference gene primers within the assay. Sequence reads were collapsed and filtered to measure the absolute abundance of every unique TCRbeta CDR3 rearrangement. For each sample, productive Simpson clonality was calculated by taking the square root of Simpson's diversity index across productive rearrangements. Not all clones reach the TCRdb copy of this immuneACCESS table, which keeps in-frame sequences only. Checked studies attribute under half of the gap to unresolved V genes and leave the rest unexplained. That table supplies the V and J calls and clone size; D and trimming were determined from the DNA. The sample table contains 140,000 to 150,000 clones; only one count was recorded for around three quarters of them. Over 8.5% of the sample belongs to the ten largest clones.

In the case of this clone: Its antigen target is currently unknown. No base-level quality is on record; no much larger clone is a single base apart.

Whole blood was collected in K2EDTA tubes by collaborating institutions according to the institutions' own protocols. For TCRbeta analysis, collaborators shipped samples in one of three forms: frozen whole blood, isolated PBMCs, or DNA extracted from either of those sample types. This sequence uses TRBV5-6 and TRBJ2-7; TRBD2 is a weak D gene call, 5 bases matching. The sample taken for sequencing was peripheral blood. The origin of this receptor is a man in his fifties or sixties with active or convalescent COVID-19. The CDR3: CASSVVEGEQYF. The DNA sequence is TGTGCCAGCAGCGTAGTAGAGGGCGAGCAGTACTTC.